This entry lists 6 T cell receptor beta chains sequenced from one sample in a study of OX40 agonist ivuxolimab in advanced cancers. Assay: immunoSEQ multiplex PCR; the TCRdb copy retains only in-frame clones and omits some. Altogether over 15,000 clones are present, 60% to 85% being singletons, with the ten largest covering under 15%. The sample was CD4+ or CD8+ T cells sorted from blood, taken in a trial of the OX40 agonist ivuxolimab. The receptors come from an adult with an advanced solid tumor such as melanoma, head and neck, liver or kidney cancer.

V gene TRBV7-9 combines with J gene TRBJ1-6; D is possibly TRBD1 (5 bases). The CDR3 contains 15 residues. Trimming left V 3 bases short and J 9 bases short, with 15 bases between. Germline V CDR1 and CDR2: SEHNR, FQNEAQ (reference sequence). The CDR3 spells CASSFSAGLGSPLHF. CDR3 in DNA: TGTGCCAGCAGCTTCTCTGCAGGGTTAGGTTCACCCCTCCACTTT.

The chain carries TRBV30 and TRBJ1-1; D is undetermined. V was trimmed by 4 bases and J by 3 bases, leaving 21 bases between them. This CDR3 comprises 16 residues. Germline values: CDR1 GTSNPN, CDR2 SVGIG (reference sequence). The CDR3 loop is CAWILRTESRHTEAFF. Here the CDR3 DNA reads TGTGCCTGGATACTCAGGACGGAGTCACGCCACACTGAAGCTTTCTTT.

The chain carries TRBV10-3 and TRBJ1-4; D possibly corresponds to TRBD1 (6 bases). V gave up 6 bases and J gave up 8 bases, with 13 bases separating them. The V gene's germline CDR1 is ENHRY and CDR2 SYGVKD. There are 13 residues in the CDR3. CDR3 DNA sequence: TGTGCCATCAGCGCAGGGGCGGGGGAAAAACTGTTTTTT. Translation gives CAISAGAGEKLFF.

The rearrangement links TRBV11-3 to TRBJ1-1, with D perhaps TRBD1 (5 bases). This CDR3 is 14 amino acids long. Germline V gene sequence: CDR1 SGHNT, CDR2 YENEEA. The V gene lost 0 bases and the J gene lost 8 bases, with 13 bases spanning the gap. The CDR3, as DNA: TGTGCCAGCAGCTTAGATAACGGGGCATCAGAAGCTTTCTTT. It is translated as CASSLDNGASEAFF. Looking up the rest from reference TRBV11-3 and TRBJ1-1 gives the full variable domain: EAGVVQSPRYKIIEKKQPVAFWCNPISGHNTLYWYLQNLGQGPELLIRYENEEAVDDSQLPKDRFSAERLKGVDSTLKIQPAELGDSAVYLCASSLDNGASEAFFGQGTRLTVV.

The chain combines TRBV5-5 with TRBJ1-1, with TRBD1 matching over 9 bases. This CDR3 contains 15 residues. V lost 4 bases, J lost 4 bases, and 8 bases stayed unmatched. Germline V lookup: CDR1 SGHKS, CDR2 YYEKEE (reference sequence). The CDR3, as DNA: TGTGCCAGCAGCACCTACAGGGGGCACGGCACTGAAGCTTTCTTT. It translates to CASSTYRGHGTEAFF.

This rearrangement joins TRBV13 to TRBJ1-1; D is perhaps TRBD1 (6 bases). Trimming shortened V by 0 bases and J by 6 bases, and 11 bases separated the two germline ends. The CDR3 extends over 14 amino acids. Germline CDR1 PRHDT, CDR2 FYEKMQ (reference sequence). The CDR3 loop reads CASSLGHGGAEAFF. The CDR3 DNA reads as TGTGCCAGCAGCTTAGGCCATGGGGGCGCTGAAGCTTTCTTT.